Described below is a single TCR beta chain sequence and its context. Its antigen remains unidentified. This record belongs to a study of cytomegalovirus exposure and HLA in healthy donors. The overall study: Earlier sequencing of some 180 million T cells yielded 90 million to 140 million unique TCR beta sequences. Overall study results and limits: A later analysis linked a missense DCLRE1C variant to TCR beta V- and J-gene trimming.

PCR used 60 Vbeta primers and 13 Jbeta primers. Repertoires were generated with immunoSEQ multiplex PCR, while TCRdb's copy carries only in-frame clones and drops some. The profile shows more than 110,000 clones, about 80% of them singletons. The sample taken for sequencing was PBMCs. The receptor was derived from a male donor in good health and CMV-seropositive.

The CDR3: CASSLDSAAGYEQYF. CDR3 sequence (DNA): TGTGCCAGCAGCTTAGATTCGGCAGCGGGATACGAGCAGTACTTC. This chain uses TRBV7-2 with TRBJ2-7; 7 bases fit TRBD2. V was clipped by 1 base and J by 4 bases; unmatched bases: 7. Germline CDR1 is SGHTA and CDR2 is FQGNSA. The CDR3 spans 15 residues. The whole variable domain, filled in from reference TRBV7-2 and TRBJ2-7, reads GAGVSQSPSNKVTEKGKDVELRCDPISGHTALYWYRQSLGQGLEFLIYFQGNSAPDKSGLPSDRFSAERTGGSVSTLTIQRTQQEDSAVYLCASSLDSAAGYEQYFGPGTRLTVT.